The 21 T cell receptor beta chains below all came from one sample that was sequenced in a study of Graves' ophthalmopathy and Graves' hyperthyroidism (dated by TCRdb to between 2017 and 2018). Sequenced on an Illumina HiSeq 2000. TCR beta CDR3 regions were amplified from RNA transcripts for repertoire sequencing. A first-round RT-PCR used HTBI primers with the Qiagen OneStep RT-PCR kit, followed by a second-round multiplex PCR, size selection and purification. TCRdb trimmed the raw reads at Q25, called clones with MiXCR and kept productive beta chains. Rows matching on CDR3 protein sequence are summarized as one entry with the most common DNA and genes. For this sample the table gives a few hundred thousand distinct CDR3 sequences, of which 15% were detected only once. The ten largest account for 7% of the sample. Source material: peripheral blood. Receptors originate from a woman younger than 30 with stable Graves' hyperthyroidism. Donor details come from another sample of the same person, matched by shared clones.

This clonotype appeared many times. The chain recombines TRBV6-1 with TRBJ2-7; 9 bases line up with TRBD1. V lost 0 bases and J lost 5; bases outside the gene matches: 11. From germline, CDR1 is MNHNS and CDR2 SASEGT. CDR3 length: 17 amino acids. The chain's CDR3 is CASSEAIWDRASDEQYF. The CDR3, as DNA: TGTGCCAGCAGTGAAGCGATCTGGGACAGGGCTTCGGACGAGCAGTACTTC.

This clonotype was recorded at least ten times. The chain couples TRBV7-6 to TRBJ1-6; 9 positions agree with TRBD1. The CDR3 has 14 residues. The germline V gene has CDR1 SGHVS and CDR2 FNYEAQ. Losses at the gene ends were 5 bases for V and 10 bases for J; bases not matched to a gene: 6. CDR3 DNA sequence: TGTGCCAGCAGCCCGGACAGGGGAACCTCACCCCTCCACTTT. Amino acids: CASSPDRGTSPLHF.

This clonotype was counted ten times or more. The V gene is TRBV7-2, the J gene TRBJ1-5; D is ambiguous. Trimming stripped 5 bases from V and 5 bases from J, with 16 bases between. Germline CDR1 is SGHTA and CDR2 is FQGNSA. The CDR3 covers 15 residues. CDR3 residues: CASSPGPNPYQPQHF. The CDR3, as DNA: TGTGCCAGCAGCCCGGGTCCTAACCCCTATCAGCCCCAGCATTTT.

This clonotype was counted a few times. This chain joins TRBV5-1 and TRBJ2-7; 9 nucleotides agree with TRBD1. V gave up 4 bases and J gave up 2 bases; unmatched junction bases: 19. Germline loops: CDR1 SGHRS, CDR2 YFSETQ. The CDR3 spans 19 residues. Written as DNA, the CDR3 is TGCGCCAGCAGCACGCACCGGGACAGGGCAGGGGCTCTCCCCTACGAGCAGTACTTC. Protein: CASSTHRDRAGALPYEQYF.

A few counts support this clonotype. The rearrangement joins TRBV11-2 to TRBJ2-4; D is possibly TRBD2 (6 bases). Germline lookup yields CDR1 SGHAT and CDR2 FQNNGV. The CDR3 loop spans 18 amino acids. The V end lost 1 base, the J end lost 1 base, and 17 bases lay between the germline ends. The CDR3 protein is CASSLVSTRSGAKNIQYF. In DNA, the CDR3 is TGTGCCAGCAGCTTAGTATCGACTAGGTCGGGGGCCAAAAACATTCAGTACTTC. The full variable domain, completed using reference TRBV11-2 and TRBJ2-4, is EAGVAQSPRYKIIEKRQSVAFWCNPISGHATLYWYQQILGQGPKLLIQFQNNGVVDDSQLPKDRFSAERLKGVDSTLKIQPAKLEDSAVYLCASSLVSTRSGAKNIQYFGAGTRLSVL.

This chain connects TRBV6-1 to TRBJ2-5; 8 bases map to TRBD1. V dropped 5 bases and J dropped 0; count of bases not matched to a gene: 2. The CDR3 spans 14 residues. Germline V gene sequence: CDR1 MNHNS, CDR2 SASEGT. The CDR3 spells CASSRTGYQETQYF. CDR3 nucleotides: TGTGCCAGCAGTCGGACAGGGTACCAAGAGACCCAGTACTTC.

This clonotype was observed a handful of times. The chain combines TRBV6-2 or TRBV6-3 with TRBJ1-5; D gene uncertain. The V end lost 3 bases, the J end lost 4 bases, and 22 bases lay between the germline ends. The CDR3 totals 18 residues. Germline CDR1 MNHEY, CDR2 SVGEGT. The CDR3, as DNA: TGTGCCAGCAGTTATGACATCTGGGCAGCTAAACCAAATCAGCCCCAGCATTTT. This codes for CASSYDIWAAKPNQPQHF.

This clonotype came up many times. This chain connects TRBV6-5 to TRBJ1-6; TRBD1 might be the D (5 bases). CDR1 is MNHEY and CDR2 is SVGAGI in the germline V gene. The CDR3 contains 14 residues. V lost 7 bases to trimming and J lost 8 bases, with 15 bases between them. The CDR3, as DNA: TGTGCCAGCACCCGACCGGGACCCTATTCACCCCTCCACTTT. Its protein product is CASTRPGPYSPLHF.

There are many counts of this clonotype. This chain links TRBV24-1 with TRBJ2-5, with D unclear. Germline V gene sequence: CDR1 KGHDR, CDR2 SFDVKD. The CDR3 contains 14 residues. V dropped 4 bases and J dropped 0 bases, with 8 bases sitting between them. CDR3 protein: CATSEQANQETQYF. DNA for the CDR3: TGTGCCACCAGTGAGCAGGCCAACCAAGAGACCCAGTACTTC.

For this clonotype: Possible read error: a much larger clone is one base away. The V and J genes are TRBV6-1 and TRBJ1-6, with no clear D. The CDR3 spans 13 residues. The germline V gene has CDR1 MNHNS and CDR2 SASEGT. The CDR3 DNA sequence: TGTGCCAGCAGTGGGCCTGTTAATTTACCCCTCCACTTT. Translated: CASSGPVNLPLHF.

This chain uses TRBV12-3 or TRBV12-4 with TRBJ2-7; maybe TRBD1 (6 bases). V lost 6 bases and J 5 bases, leaving 11 bases between the germline ends. The CDR3 runs 12 residues. The chain's CDR3 is CASRRGSHEQYF. The CDR3 bases are TGTGCCAGCAGAAGGGGGTCCCACGAGCAGTACTTC.

This clonotype was recorded many times. This chain joins TRBV6-2 or TRBV6-3 and TRBJ1-1; no clear D gene. The CDR3 totals 16 residues. V lost 7 bases and J lost 0, with 18 bases in between. Germline CDR1 is MNHEY and CDR2 is SVGEGT. CDR3 nucleotide sequence: TGTGCCAGCAAAGCGGGGTATGATGGTGTGAACACTGAAGCTTTCTTT. Amino acids: CASKAGYDGVNTEAFF.

Only a few counts were recorded for this clonotype. The chain is built from TRBV7-9 and TRBJ1-2; the D is unclear. The V end was cut by 1 base, the J end by 8 bases, with 8 bases between. The CDR3 extends over 12 amino acids. Germline-derived CDR1 and CDR2 are SEHNR and FQNEAQ (reference sequence). CDR3 sequence (DNA): TGTGCCAGCAGCTTAGTCATCGGCGGCTACACCTTC. Encoded protein: CASSLVIGGYTF.

This clonotype came up many times. The CDR3 is CASTPRQGGTYEQYF. DNA for the CDR3: TGTGCCAGCACGCCTCGACAGGGAGGTACCTACGAGCAGTACTTC. This chain connects TRBV7-8 to TRBJ2-7; D perhaps matches TRBD1 (7 bases). The CDR3 is 15 amino acids. The V gene lost 7 bases and the J gene lost 2 bases, with 18 bases spanning the gap. CDR1 is SGHVS and CDR2 is FQNEAQ in the germline V gene.

This clonotype was detected many times. The rearrangement uses TRBV2 and TRBJ2-7; D may be TRBD1 (6 bases). With 5 bases removed from V and 5 bases from J, the gap between germline ends came to 10 bases. CDR3 size: 12 residues. Germline V CDR1 and CDR2: SNHLY, FYNNEI. CDR3 protein: CASSTGQNEQYF. DNA for the CDR3: TGTGCCAGCAGTACCGGACAGAACGAGCAGTACTTC.

This clonotype has a count of ten or more. CDR3 in DNA: TGCAGCGTTAGAGACAGGGCCACCTACGAGCAGTACTTC. It codes for CSVRDRATYEQYF. The chain links TRBV29-1 to TRBJ2-7; TRBD1 aligns across 7 bases. The V gene end was trimmed by 5 bases and the J gene end by 2 bases; junction bases not matched to a gene: 6. Germline V gene sequence: CDR1 SQVTM, CDR2 ANQGSEA. The CDR3 is made up of 13 amino acids.

This clonotype was observed a handful of times. This sequence joins TRBV7-8 and TRBJ1-2, with 7 bases fitting TRBD1. Germline loops: CDR1 SGHVS, CDR2 FQNEAQ. CDR3 size: 15 residues. V was clipped by 1 base and J by 4 bases; unmatched bases: 6. CDR3 loop: CASSLVPRDSYGYTF. Written as DNA, the CDR3 is TGTGCCAGCAGCTTAGTGCCCCGGGACAGCTATGGCTACACCTTC.

This clonotype showed up just a few times. The V and J genes are TRBV11-1 and TRBJ1-2, with TRBD1 identical over 7 bases. The trim removed 4 bases at V and 4 bases at J, leaving 12 bases unmatched. CDR1 and CDR2 from the germline V gene are SGHAT and FQDESV (reference sequence). The CDR3 is 16 amino acids. CDR3: CASSSTTGILGYGYTF. The CDR3 coding sequence is TGTGCCAGCAGCTCCACGACAGGGATTCTGGGCTATGGCTACACCTTC.

J is TRBJ1-5 and V is TRBV19; D might be TRBD1 (5 bases). In germline, CDR1 is LNHDA, CDR2 SQIVND (reference sequence). Trimming took off 5 bases at V and 9 bases at J, with 14 bases between the two ends. The CDR3 has 13 amino acids. Here the CDR3 reads CASSGGRLLPQHF. CDR3 sequence (DNA): TGTGCCAGTAGTGGGGGACGACTGCTGCCCCAGCATTTT.

This clonotype was observed at least ten times. V is TRBV5-1 and J is TRBJ2-7; no clear D. The germline gives CDR1 SGHRS, CDR2 YFSETQ. V was pared by 1 base and J by 2 bases, with 10 bases between. The CDR3 has 14 amino acids. The DNA for the CDR3 is TGCGCCAGCAGCTTGATTCCCCCGCCCTACGAGCAGTACTTC. This sequence encodes CASSLIPPPYEQYF.

The chain recombines TRBV4-1 with TRBJ2-7; 8 nucleotides agree with TRBD1. CDR3 length: 15 residues. The V gene end was trimmed by 1 base and the J gene end by 4 bases; junction bases not matched to a gene: 6. In germline, CDR1 is MGHRA, CDR2 YSYEKL. The CDR3 reads CASSQGPQGAYEQYF. CDR3 sequence (DNA): TGCGCCAGCAGCCAAGGTCCCCAGGGGGCTTACGAGCAGTACTTC.